This T cell receptor (beta chain) was observed in a study of siplizumab effects on memory and regulatory T cells. Study-level results: Of the proliferating CD4+ or CD8+ clones, roughly 75-96% lacked a naive or memory phenotype that could be assigned. Of the alloreactive clones, only a minor fraction mapped to unstimulated subsets. Apparently key alloresponse contributors, naive T cells also seemed more diverse than memory cells.

The V and J ends lost 5 bases and 5 bases respectively, with 19 bases between them. The germline CDR1 and CDR2 sequences are LNHDA and SQIVND (reference sequence). This CDR3 contains 15 residues. A remark on this clone: Its antigen is undetermined.

Per-sample assaying covered about 10^5 TCR templates. TCRdb keeps only in-frame clones here, not all; method: immunoSEQ multiplex PCR. The sample consists of some 99,000 clones, under 95% of them appearing once. The chain is built from TRBV19 and TRBJ2-7; D is possibly TRBD1 (8 bases). The sequenced material came from Tregs sorted from blood. This TCR derives from a human donor in good health. The DNA of the CDR3 is TGTGCCAGTAGTCGAGGGGGGGACAGGTCCCACGAGCAGTACTTC. Translated: CASSRGGDRSHEQYF.